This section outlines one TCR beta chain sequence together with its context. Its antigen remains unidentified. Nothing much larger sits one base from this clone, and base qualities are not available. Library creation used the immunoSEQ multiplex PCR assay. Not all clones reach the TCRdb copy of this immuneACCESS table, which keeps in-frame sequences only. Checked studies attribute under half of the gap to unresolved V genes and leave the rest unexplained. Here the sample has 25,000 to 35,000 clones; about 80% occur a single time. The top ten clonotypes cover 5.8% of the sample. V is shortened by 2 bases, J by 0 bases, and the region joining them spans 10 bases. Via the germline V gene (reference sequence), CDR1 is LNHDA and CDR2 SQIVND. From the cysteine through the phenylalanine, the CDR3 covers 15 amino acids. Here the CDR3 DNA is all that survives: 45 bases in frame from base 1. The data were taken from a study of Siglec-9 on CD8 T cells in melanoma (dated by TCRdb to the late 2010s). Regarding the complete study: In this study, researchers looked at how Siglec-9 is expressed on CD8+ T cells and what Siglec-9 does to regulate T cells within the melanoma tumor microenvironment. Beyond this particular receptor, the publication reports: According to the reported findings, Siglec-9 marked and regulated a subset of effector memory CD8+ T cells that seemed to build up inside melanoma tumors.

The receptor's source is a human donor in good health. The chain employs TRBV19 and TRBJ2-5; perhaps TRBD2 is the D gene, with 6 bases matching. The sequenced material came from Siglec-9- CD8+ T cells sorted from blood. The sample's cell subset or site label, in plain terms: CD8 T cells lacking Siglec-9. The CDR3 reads CASSIRGSHQETQYF. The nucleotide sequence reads TGTGCCAGTAGTATACGGGGGAGCCACCAAGAGACCCAGTACTTC.